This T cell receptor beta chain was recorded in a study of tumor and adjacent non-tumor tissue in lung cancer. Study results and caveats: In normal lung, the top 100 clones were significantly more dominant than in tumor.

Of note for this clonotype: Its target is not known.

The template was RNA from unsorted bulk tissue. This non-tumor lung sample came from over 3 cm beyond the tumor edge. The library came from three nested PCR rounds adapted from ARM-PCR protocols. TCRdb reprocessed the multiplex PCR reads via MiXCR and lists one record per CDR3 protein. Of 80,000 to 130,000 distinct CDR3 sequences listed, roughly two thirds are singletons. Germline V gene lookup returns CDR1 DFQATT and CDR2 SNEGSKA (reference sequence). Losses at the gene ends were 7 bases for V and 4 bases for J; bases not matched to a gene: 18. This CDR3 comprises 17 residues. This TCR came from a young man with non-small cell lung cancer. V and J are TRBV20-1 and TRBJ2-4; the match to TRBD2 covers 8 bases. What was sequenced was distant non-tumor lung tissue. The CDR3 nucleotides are TGCAGTGTTCTATCCTCGAAGCGGGAGTTAAGTAAAAACATTCAGTACTTC. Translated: CSVLSSKRELSKNIQYF.